This T cell receptor (beta chain) was sequenced for a study of early T cells in non-severe SARS-CoV-2 infection. Turning to the study itself: Sequencing was performed on bulk RNA from unsorted whole blood, leaving chains unpaired.

This clonotype was recorded many times. Its antigen is as yet unknown. Attachment of unique molecular identifiers was made to individual cDNA molecules. MiXCR, run by TCRdb on the 5' RACE reads, gives a single entry per CDR3 protein. Seen here are 35,000 to 40,000 distinct CDR3 sequences, 5.8% observed once, and the top ten hold more than 25%. Findings and caveats of the study: VDJdb matches were skewed toward anti-spike CD8 T cell responses.

Sequences were obtained from whole blood. This TCR came from an adult who was a healthcare worker with PCR-confirmed SARS-CoV-2 infection or an uninfected control (not recorded which).

The CDR3: CSARDRSSTQYF. CDR3 coding DNA: TGCAGTGCTAGAGATAGGTCGTCGACGCAGTATTTT. The V call is TRBV20-1, the J call TRBJ2-3; no clear D gene. V gave up 0 bases and J gave up 9 bases, with 10 bases separating them. Germline V gene lookup returns CDR1 DFQATT and CDR2 SNEGSKA (reference sequence). This CDR3 contains 12 residues.